This is a list of T cell receptor beta chains from one sample in a study of beta chain features in type 1 diabetes. Some clones are missing from TCRdb's copy, which holds only in-frame ones; the method was immunoSEQ multiplex PCR. The sample lists more than 300,000 clones, roughly 13% occurring once. Sequences were obtained from naive CD4+ T cells from blood. These receptors were obtained from a woman between 18 and 30 years old with type 1 diabetes. Both conserved end residues are part of each CDR3. Each record gives: V gene, D gene, J gene, clone size, CDR3 protein, CDR3 DNA. A D gene is named only where the DNA matches it firmly. Expanded clones are given a class, and other clones once, few, many or no size at all.

TRBV4-3	-	TRBJ1-2	-	CASSPMSIVEYGYTF	TGCGCCAGCAGCCCGATGAGTATCGTAGAGTATGGCTACACCTTC
TRBV18	-	TRBJ2-1	few	CASSPPGAGDEQFF	TGTGCCAGCTCACCACCGGGGGCCGGGGATGAGCAGTTCTTC
TRBV4-2	-	TRBJ2-3	few	CASSARDYTQYF	TGTGCCAGCAGCGCCCGGGACTATACGCAGTATTTT
TRBV29-1	TRBD2	TRBJ2-2	-	CSVSGGGVVTGELFF	TGCAGCGTTTCGGGGGGGGGCGTCGTCACCGGGGAGCTGTTTTTT
TRBV18	-	TRBJ1-2	-	CASSPDSQVVYGYTF	TGTGCCAGCTCCCCCGACAGCCAGGTGGTATATGGCTACACCTTC
TRBV11-2	-	TRBJ1-5	-	CASSSTGLQPQHF	TGTGCCAGCAGCTCTACAGGGTTGCAGCCCCAGCATTTT
TRBV7-2	-	TRBJ2-1	-	CASSLALAAVPNEQFF	TGTGCCAGCAGCTTAGCGCTCGCCGCAGTCCCCAATGAGCAGTTCTTC
TRBV7-2	-	TRBJ1-4	once	CASSPGRAEKLFF	TGTGCCAGCAGCCCCGGGAGGGCGGAAAAACTGTTTTTT
TRBV30	TRBD1	TRBJ1-1	few	CAWTPGTGGFTEAFF	TGTGCCTGGACTCCGGGGACAGGGGGTTTCACTGAAGCTTTCTTT
TRBV2	-	TRBJ2-1	few	CASRVVNEQFF	TGTGCCAGCAGGGTAGTCAATGAGCAGTTCTTC
TRBV7-9	-	TRBJ1-5	-	CASSLLDRPQHF	TGTGCCAGCAGCTTACTAGATAGGCCCCAGCATTTT
TRBV29-1	TRBD2	TRBJ2-7	-	CSAYSGIGSYEQYF	TGCAGCGCCTATAGCGGGATTGGCTCCTACGAGCAGTACTTC
TRBV5-6	TRBD1	TRBJ2-1	few	CASSLTGVGVDEQFF	TGTGCCAGCAGCTTAACAGGGGTGGGGGTGGATGAGCAGTTCTTC
TRBV11-2	TRBD1	TRBJ2-1	-	CASSPGQGPTYNEQFF	TGTGCCAGCAGCCCAGGACAGGGGCCGACTTACAATGAGCAGTTCTTC
TRBV11-2	-	TRBJ2-3	few	CASSLGGLFTDTQYF	TGTGCCAGCAGCTTGGGGGGACTTTTCACAGATACGCAGTATTTT
TRBV11-2	TRBD2	TRBJ2-1	few	CASSSLSGGAYNEQFF	TGTGCCAGCAGCTCTCTTAGCGGGGGGGCCTACAATGAGCAGTTCTTC
TRBV7-2	-	TRBJ1-5	few	CASSLGAQPQHF	TGTGCCAGCAGCTTAGGAGCCCAGCCCCAGCATTTT
TRBV5-1	-	TRBJ2-1	few	CASSLDGQKGNEQFF	TGCGCCAGCAGCTTGGATGGACAGAAAGGCAATGAGCAGTTCTTC
TRBV30	-	TRBJ2-5	-	CGSNRGQETQYF	TGTGGCAGTAACCGGGGCCAAGAGACCCAGTACTTC
TRBV2	-	TRBJ2-5	few	CASISGYEETQYF	TGTGCCAGCATTTCAGGGTATGAAGAGACCCAGTACTTC
TRBV7-9	-	TRBJ1-2	few	CASSLSGGPANYGYTF	TGTGCCAGCAGCTTAAGCGGGGGCCCAGCTAACTATGGCTACACCTTC
TRBV7-9	TRBD1	TRBJ2-3	-	CASSFGQGGTDTQYF	TGTGCCAGCAGTTTCGGACAGGGCGGCACAGATACGCAGTATTTT
TRBV29-1	-	TRBJ2-7	-	CSVEVTGTSSYEQYF	TGCAGCGTTGAAGTCACGGGAACCTCCTCCTACGAGCAGTACTTC
TRBV27	TRBD1	TRBJ2-1	-	CASSFSRDSMLVF	TGTGCCAGCAGTTTCTCCCGGGACAGCATGTTGGTCTTC
TRBV25-1	TRBD2	TRBJ2-7	few	CASSEQSGEVYEQYF	TGTGCCAGCAGTGAACAGAGCGGGGAAGTCTACGAGCAGTACTTC
TRBV10-3	TRBD1	TRBJ2-7	-	CASGKGASYEQYF	TGTGCCAGCGGAAAGGGGGCATCCTACGAGCAGTACTTC